This TCR beta chain was documented in a study of cytomegalovirus exposure and HLA in healthy donors. The PCR was carried out with 60 Vbeta primers and 13 Jbeta primers. The assay was immunoSEQ multiplex PCR, and TCRdb's table has in-frame clones only and misses some. The sample has fewer than 250,000 clones; approximately 83% are singletons. Points on this clone: Its antigen is still unknown.

Whole-study findings and limits: Another analysis was done later, and it associated around 16,000 TCR beta sequences with HLA alleles at 0.05 false discovery rate. Most likely, a cluster of highly shared sequence variants arose as a sequencing artifact. A later analysis found TCR association rates differed by HLA locus, highest for DRB1 and lowest for HLA-C. An analysis done earlier found most TCR beta V segments productive about 87% or about 30% of the time.

The V end was cut by 3 bases, the J end by 4 bases, with 4 bases between. Germline CDR1 reads SNHLY; CDR2 reads FYNNEI. This CDR3 comprises 11 residues. The source material was PBMCs. This clonotype was sampled from a woman between 50 and 59 years old in good health and CMV-seropositive. The V gene is TRBV2, the J gene TRBJ2-7, with unresolved D. CDR3 nucleotides: TGTGCCAGCAGTGATCAGTACGAGCAGTACTTC. Protein: CASSDQYEQYF. Supplemented by reference TRBV2 and TRBJ2-7, the full variable domain reads EPEVTQTPSHQVTQMGQEVILRCVPISNHLYFYWYRQILGQKVEFLVSFYNNEISEKSEIFDDQFSVERPDGSNFTLKIRSTKLEDSAMYFCASSDQYEQYFGPGTRLTVT.